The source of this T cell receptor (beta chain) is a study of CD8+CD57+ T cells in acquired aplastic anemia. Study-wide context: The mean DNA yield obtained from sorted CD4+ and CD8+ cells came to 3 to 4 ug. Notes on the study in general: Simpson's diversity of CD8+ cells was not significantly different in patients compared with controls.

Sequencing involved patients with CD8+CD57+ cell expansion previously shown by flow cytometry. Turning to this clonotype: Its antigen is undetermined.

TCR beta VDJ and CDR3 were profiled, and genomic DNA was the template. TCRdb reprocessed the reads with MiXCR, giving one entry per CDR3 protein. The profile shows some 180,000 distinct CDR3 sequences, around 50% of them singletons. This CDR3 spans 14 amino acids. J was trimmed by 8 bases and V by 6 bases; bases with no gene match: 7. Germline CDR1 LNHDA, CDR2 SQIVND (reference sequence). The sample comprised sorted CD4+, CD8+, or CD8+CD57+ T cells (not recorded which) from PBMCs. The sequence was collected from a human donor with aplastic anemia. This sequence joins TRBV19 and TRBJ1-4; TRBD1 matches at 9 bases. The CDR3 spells CASRPGTGREKLFF. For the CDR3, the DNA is TGTGCCAGTAGGCCAGGGACAGGGAGGGAAAAACTGTTTTTT. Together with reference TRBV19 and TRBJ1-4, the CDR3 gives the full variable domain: DGGITQSPKYLFRKEGQNVTLSCEQNLNHDAMYWYRQDPGQGLRLIYYSQIVNDFQKGDIAEGYSVSREKKESFPLTVTSAQKNPTAFYLCASRPGTGREKLFFGSGTQLSVL.